This TCR beta chain was recorded in a study of T cell changes during pregnancy in multiple sclerosis. CDR1 is MGHRA, CDR2 YSYEKL, per germline. This CDR3 region has 16 residues. Trimming removed 2 bases from V and 3 bases from J, with 16 bases in between. Here immunoSEQ multiplex PCR was the method, and the copy in TCRdb shows in-frame clones only, minus some. The table has approximately 32,000 clones, more than 70% seen once. This clone was counted only a few times. Source: CD8+ T cells from peripheral blood mononuclear cells, taken in the first trimester of pregnancy. This clonotype was obtained from a female donor with multiple sclerosis, enrolled in a pregnancy study. The chain has TRBV4-1 and TRBJ1-2; no clear D. The CDR3 protein is CASSQPIRGMDYGYTF. In nucleotides, the CDR3 is TGCGCCAGCAGCCAACCCATTCGGGGAATGGACTATGGCTACACCTTC.